The 7 T cell receptor beta chains reported below all come from one sample, sequenced in a study of T cells after yellow fever vaccination. TCRdb recomputed calls from the 5' RACE reads with MiXCR, one row per CDR3 protein. The sample lists tens of thousands of distinct CDR3 sequences, 5.9% occurring once. Specimen: CD4+ T cells sorted from PBMCs, collected more than 13 days after the first yellow fever vaccination. These receptors were taken from a man between 18 and 29 years old who received the YFV17D yellow fever vaccine.

The chain couples TRBV20-1 to TRBJ2-1; 7 nucleotides line up with TRBD2. The CDR3 extends over 12 amino acids. The germline V gene encodes CDR1 DFQATT and CDR2 SNEGSKA (reference sequence). V was pared by 3 bases and J by 7 bases, with 3 bases of the junction left unmatched. The CDR3 loop is CSARGGMNEQFF. CDR3 in DNA: TGCAGTGCTAGGGGGGGGATGAATGAGCAGTTCTTC.

This clonotype appeared many times. CDR3 coding DNA: TGTGCCAGCAGCCCCCAGAAATACGAGCAGTACTTC. It yields the protein CASSPQKYEQYF. The chain has TRBV7-9 and TRBJ2-7, with D hard to call. From germline, CDR1 is SEHNR and CDR2 FQNEAQ (reference sequence). V was clipped by 5 bases and J by 4 bases, with 9 bases between them. This CDR3 is 12 amino acids long.

This clonotype occurred many times. V is TRBV5-6 and J is TRBJ1-1; 8 bases agree with TRBD1. Per germline, CDR1 SGHDT and CDR2 YYEEEE. The CDR3 extends over 15 amino acids. J gave up 3 bases and V 4 bases, and 8 bases lay outside the gene matches. CDR3 residues: CASSAMGQVHTEAFF. CDR3 coding DNA: TGTGCCAGCAGCGCCATGGGACAGGTCCACACTGAAGCTTTCTTT.

Ten or more counts support this clonotype. The chain couples TRBV9 to TRBJ2-5, with TRBD2 matching 8 bases. Per germline, CDR1 SGDLS and CDR2 YYNGEE. The V gene end was trimmed by 1 base and the J gene end by 3 bases; junction bases not matched to a gene: 2. There are 14 residues in the CDR3. The CDR3 nucleotides are TGTGCCAGCAGCGTACATAGCGGGGAAGAGACCCAGTACTTC. Protein sequence: CASSVHSGEETQYF. The whole variable domain, filled in from reference TRBV9 and TRBJ2-5, reads DSGVTQTPKHLITATGQRVTLRCSPRSGDLSVYWYQQSLDQGLQFLIQYYNGEERAKGNILERFSAQQFPDLHSELNLSSLELGDSALYFCASSVHSGEETQYFGPGTRLLVL.

This clonotype was detected many times. The chain combines TRBV7-3 with TRBJ2-2; D is unresolved. V lost 2 bases to trimming and J lost 0 bases, with 7 bases between them. CDR3 length: 15 residues. Germline V gives CDR1 SGHTA, CDR2 FQGTGA. DNA for the CDR3: TGTGCCAGCAGCTTAGCACGTTCGAACACCGGGGAGCTGTTTTTT. Amino acid sequence: CASSLARSNTGELFF.

This clonotype has ten or more counts. The J gene is TRBJ2-3, the V gene TRBV28; the D gene is possibly TRBD2 (5 bases). The V end was cut by 4 bases, the J end by 8 bases, with 10 bases between. Germline-derived CDR1 and CDR2 are MDHEN and SYDVKM. There are 12 residues in the CDR3. CDR3: CASSSSPRTQYF. The CDR3 nucleotides read TGTGCCAGCAGTTCTAGCCCCCGTACGCAGTATTTT.

This clonotype showed up many times. The chain couples TRBV3-1 to TRBJ2-5, with D possibly matching TRBD2 (6 bases). Germline V lookup: CDR1 LGHDT, CDR2 YNNKEL (reference sequence). The germline V and J ends were trimmed by 2 bases and 5 bases, with 12 bases remaining between them. The CDR3 extends over 14 amino acids. CDR3 residues: CASSQRGSGETQYF. The CDR3 region has the DNA TGTGCCAGCAGCCAACGGGGGTCAGGCGAGACCCAGTACTTC.